Below, 25 T cell receptor beta chains from the same sample are listed, as sequenced in a study of blood T cells in healthy people across ages. For the second PCR, which ran for about 6 to 12 cycles, a sample-barcoded 5' primer and a J-beta primer mix were used. TCRdb called the 5' RACE reads again in MiXCR, with one record for every CDR3 protein. Among approximately 730,000 distinct CDR3 sequences, 35% to 45% were seen once, and the ten largest hold 20% to 25%. Sequenced sample: blood. The receptor set was obtained from a woman aged 60-75 years in good health.

The gene calls are TRBV15 and TRBJ2-3; D not resolved. CDR3 length equals 13 residues. CDR1 and CDR2 (germline): LNHNV, YYDKDF (reference sequence). The germline V and J ends were trimmed by 0 bases and 4 bases, with 5 bases remaining between them. CDR3 coding DNA: TGTGCCACCAGCAGAGATCCTGCAGATACGCAGTATTTT. Amino acids: CATSRDPADTQYF.

The chain joins TRBV10-3 to TRBJ2-5; 11 positions match TRBD2. Germline-derived CDR1 and CDR2 are ENHRY and SYGVKD. The CDR3 has 16 amino acids. Trimming removed 4 bases from V and 4 bases from J; junction bases left unmatched: 8. For the CDR3, the DNA is TGTGCCATCAGTGCCCAGCTAGCGGGGGGTATAGAGACCCAGTACTTC. Protein product: CAISAQLAGGIETQYF.

The chain combines TRBV6-5 with TRBJ1-2; TRBD1 agrees at 7 bases. Germline V gene data show CDR1 as MNHEY and CDR2 as SVGAGI. The CDR3 covers 16 residues. Trimming took 7 bases from V and 1 from J; bases not matched to a gene: 12. The CDR3 here is CASTGGQALLNYGYTF. Here the CDR3 DNA reads TGTGCCAGCACGGGAGGACAGGCGCTTCTTAACTATGGCTACACCTTC.

The chain carries TRBV25-1 and TRBJ1-2; D not resolved. CDR1 is MGHDK, CDR2 SYGVNS, per germline. The CDR3 consists of 13 residues. The V gene lost 3 bases and the J gene lost 0 bases, with 5 bases spanning the gap. CDR3 nucleotides: TGTGCCAGCAGTGACAACTCTAACTATGGCTACACCTTC. Translated: CASSDNSNYGYTF.

The chain couples TRBV24-1 to TRBJ2-7; D assignment may be TRBD1 or TRBD2 (5 bases each). V gave up 4 bases and J gave up 8 bases, with 14 bases separating them. The CDR3 runs to 13 residues. The germline V gene encodes CDR1 KGHDR and CDR2 SFDVKD. In DNA form, the CDR3 reads TGTGCCACCAGTGAGGGGACGGCGTACCAGCAGTACTTC. Translated: CATSEGTAYQQYF.

This clonotype has a handful of counts. The rearrangement links TRBV28 to TRBJ2-7, with TRBD1 as a possible D gene (5 bases). Trimming took off 2 bases at V and 4 bases at J, with 15 bases between the two ends. Per the germline V gene, CDR1 is MDHEN and CDR2 is SYDVKM. This CDR3 has 15 residues. CDR3 nucleotide sequence: TGTGCCAGCAGTTTAAAGGGGCGTGGGATATACGAGCAGTACTTC. Residues: CASSLKGRGIYEQYF.

This clonotype was seen once. The J gene is TRBJ2-5, the V gene TRBV18; D may be TRBD2 (5 bases). This CDR3 has 13 residues. Per germline, CDR1 KGHSH and CDR2 LQKENI. Deletions cut 6 bases from V and 11 bases from J, with 19 bases between. The CDR3 coding sequence is TGTGCCAGCTCCGGTGAGGGCTACAATGAGCAGTACTTC. This translates into CASSGEGYNEQYF. Drawing the rest from reference TRBV18 and TRBJ2-5, the complete variable domain is NAGVMQNPRHLVRRRGQEARLRCSPMKGHSHVYWYRQLPEEGLKFMVYLQKENIIDESGMPKERFSAEFPKEGPSILRIQQVVRGDSAAYFCASSGEGYNEQYFGPGTRLLVL.

As concerns this clonotype: At one of its ends the junction is not consistent with the germline gene, which may arise from a read error. The J gene is TRBJ2-1, the V gene TRBV11-2, with 10 nucleotides matching TRBD2. The CDR3 is 16 amino acids. The germline V gene has CDR1 SGHAT and CDR2 FQNNGV. Here the CDR3 reads CACSLEELAGYNEQFF. CDR3 bases: TGTGCCTGCAGCTTAGAAGAACTAGCGGGGTACAATGAGCAGTTCTTC.

The chain is built from TRBV29-1 and TRBJ2-3, with TRBD2 identical over 13 bases. This CDR3 contains 16 residues. The V segment lost 5 bases and the J segment 2 bases; nucleotides outside the gene matches: 7. Germline V lookup: CDR1 SQVTM, CDR2 ANQGSEA. The CDR3 sequence is CSVRSGLAGSTDTQYF. DNA for the CDR3: TGCAGCGTTCGTTCGGGACTAGCGGGATCCACAGATACGCAGTATTTT.

The chain combines TRBV7-9 with TRBJ2-3; D is perhaps TRBD1 (5 bases). Germline V gene data show CDR1 as SEHNR and CDR2 as FQNEAQ (reference sequence). The CDR3 spans 15 residues. V was pared by 5 bases and J by 0 bases, with 12 bases between. CDR3: CASSPGHSSTDTQYF. CDR3 bases: TGTGCCAGCAGCCCCGGACACTCAAGCACAGATACGCAGTATTTT.

CDR3 bases: TGTGCCAGCGGGGTGGACAGCTCCTATAATTCACCCCTCCACTTT. Translating it yields CASGVDSSYNSPLHF. The chain is built from TRBV2 and TRBJ1-6; D is possibly TRBD1 (6 bases). The CDR3 has 15 residues. The V end was cut by 8 bases, the J end by 0 bases, with 11 bases between. Germline V gene data show CDR1 as SNHLY and CDR2 as FYNNEI.

CDR3 protein: CSVQGTKFSIGTDTQYF. For the CDR3, the DNA is TGCAGCGTCCAAGGGACGAAGTTCTCCATTGGCACAGATACGCAGTATTTT. The chain couples TRBV29-1 to TRBJ2-3; D might be TRBD1 or TRBD2, each matching 5 bases. The V end was cut by 6 bases, the J end by 1 base, with 23 bases between. This CDR3 region has 17 residues. Germline assignment: CDR1 SQVTM and CDR2 ANQGSEA.

This clonotype was seen repeatedly, ten times or more. This chain connects TRBV27 to TRBJ1-5; D is possibly TRBD1 (6 bases). The V and J ends lost 8 bases and 3 bases respectively, with 17 bases between them. The CDR3 is made up of 15 amino acids. Germline CDR1 MNHEY, CDR2 SMNVEV (reference sequence). The CDR3 DNA reads as TGTGCCAGCCGATCCGGGGGCTTTCTCAATCAGCCCCAGCATTTT. As protein: CASRSGGFLNQPQHF.

This clonotype has only one observation. The chain couples TRBV12-3 or TRBV12-4 to TRBJ2-3; the D gene could be TRBD1 or TRBD2 (5 bases each). The CDR3 contains 15 residues. Trimming shortened V by 3 bases and J by 2 bases, and 12 bases separated the two germline ends. The CDR3 sequence: CASSFRDGNTDTQYF. The CDR3 nucleotides are TGTGCCAGCAGTTTTCGGGACGGTAACACAGATACGCAGTATTTT.

This chain connects TRBV10-3 to TRBJ2-1; 7 nucleotides match TRBD2. The DNA end favors TRBJ2-7, so the J call may be wrong. CDR1 ENHRY and CDR2 SYGVKD come from the germline V gene. This CDR3 region has 18 residues. The CDR3 loop is CAISVEGGAGSSYNEQYF. DNA of the CDR3: TGTGCCATCAGTGTGGAGGGAGGAGCGGGGAGCTCCTACAATGAGCAGTACTTC.

The chain combines TRBV30 with TRBJ2-3, with TRBD2 as a possible D gene (5 bases). Germline V CDR1 and CDR2: GTSNPN, SVGIG (reference sequence). V dropped 2 bases and J dropped 6 bases, with 12 bases sitting between them. CDR3 length: 13 amino acids. This CDR3 reads CAWSQRVGDTQYF. CDR3 sequence (DNA): TGTGCCTGGAGTCAGAGGGTGGGGGATACGCAGTATTTT.

This chain connects TRBV14 to TRBJ2-7; unclear D gene. This CDR3 region has 12 residues. Trimming shortened V by 2 bases and J by 2 bases, and 4 bases separated the two germline ends. CDR1 and CDR2 from the germline V gene are SGHDN and FVKESK. The CDR3 loop reads CASSQMTYEQYF. CDR3 bases: TGTGCCAGCAGCCAAATGACCTACGAGCAGTACTTC.

V is TRBV18 and J is TRBJ2-3, with a tentative D call TRBD1 (5 bases). Trimming left V 3 bases short and J 2 bases short, with 12 bases between. The length of the CDR3 is 15 residues. Germline V CDR1 and CDR2: KGHSH, LQKENI. In DNA, the CDR3 is TGTGCCAGCTCACCGGGCATAGGGGACACAGATACGCAGTATTTT. Its translation: CASSPGIGDTDTQYF.

The J gene is TRBJ1-4, the V gene TRBV5-1; no definite D call. V was trimmed by 1 base and J by 2 bases, leaving 9 bases between them. Germline values: CDR1 SGHRS, CDR2 YFSETQ. CDR3 length equals 15 residues. The chain's CDR3 is CASSLTTYTNEKLFF. The CDR3 nucleotides are TGCGCCAGCAGCTTGACGACCTACACTAATGAAAAACTGTTTTTT.

The rearrangement joins TRBV5-1 to TRBJ2-5; no reliable D call. Trimming pared 5 bases from V and 0 bases from J, leaving 8 bases between. CDR3 length equals 13 residues. Germline V lookup: CDR1 SGHRS, CDR2 YFSETQ. For the CDR3, the DNA is TGCGCCAGCAGAAGGAACAACCAAGAGACCCAGTACTTC. This translates into CASRRNNQETQYF.

Details on this clonotype: Relative to the germline gene, one junction end is altered; a read error may explain this. V usage is TRBV7-9 and J usage is TRBJ1-1; D is ambiguous. Germline assignment: CDR1 SEHNR and CDR2 FQNEAQ (reference sequence). This CDR3 has 15 amino acids. The CDR3 nucleotides are TGTTCCAGCAGCTTAGGCGGTGGACCGAACACTGAAGCTTTCTTT. It translates to CSSSLGGGPNTEAFF. The variable domain in full, completed from reference TRBV7-9 and TRBJ1-1, reads DTGVSQNPRHKITKRGQNVTFRCDPISEHNRLYWYRQTLGQGPEFLTYFQNEAQLEKSRLLSDRFSAERPKGSFSTLEIQRTEQGDSAMYLCSSSLGGGPNTEAFFGQGTRLTVV.

The gene calls are TRBV7-9 and TRBJ2-2; D possibly corresponds to TRBD2 (5 bases). Trimming pared 5 bases from V and 0 bases from J, leaving 13 bases between. This CDR3 has 16 residues. Germline lookup yields CDR1 SEHNR and CDR2 FQNEAQ (reference sequence). The DNA for the CDR3 is TGTGCCAGCAGCCCAAGGAGCGGCCCGAACACCGGGGAGCTGTTTTTT. Translating gives CASSPRSGPNTGELFF.

The chain recombines TRBV5-1 with TRBJ2-1; 8 positions match TRBD2. This CDR3 region has 16 residues. Trimming took 6 bases from V and 2 from J; bases not matched to a gene: 10. The V gene's germline CDR1 is SGHRS and CDR2 YFSETQ. The CDR3: CASNETPGGPYNEQFF. DNA for the CDR3: TGCGCCAGCAACGAAACCCCGGGGGGGCCCTACAATGAGCAGTTCTTC.

The gene calls are TRBV7-2 and TRBJ1-1; D unresolved. Germline values: CDR1 SGHTA, CDR2 FQGNSA. The CDR3 sequence is 12 residues long. Trimming removed 5 bases at V and 4 bases at J, with 8 bases between. For the CDR3, the DNA is TGTGCCAGCAGCGGCGCGGCCACTGAAGCTTTCTTT. Translation gives CASSGAATEAFF.

In this sample, this clonotype turned up many times. The chain links TRBV7-2 to TRBJ2-1, with D possibly matching TRBD1 (5 bases). The V gene's germline CDR1 is SGHTA and CDR2 FQGNSA. V dropped 5 bases and J dropped 2 bases, with 13 bases sitting between them. The CDR3 loop spans 15 amino acids. The CDR3 DNA sequence: TGTGCCAGCAGCCAGCAGGGCCTCACCTACAATGAGCAGTTCTTC. This encodes CASSQQGLTYNEQFF.